The 23 T cell receptor beta chains presented below share a single source sample, sequenced in a study of T cells in Graves' hyperthyroidism and ophthalmopathy. Amplification of TCR beta CDR3 regions was performed using RNA transcripts as template. HTBI primers drove first-round RT-PCR of the TCR CDR3. MiXCR was run by TCRdb on the multiplex PCR reads, yielding one entry per CDR3 protein. The sample includes more than 500,000 distinct CDR3 sequences, about 16% of them seen just once. The material sequenced was blood. The source is a woman aged 30 to 39 with Graves' ophthalmopathy.

This chain joins TRBV7-8 and TRBJ2-1; 8 bases align to TRBD2. The CDR3 contains 15 residues. The trim removed 6 bases at V and 1 base at J, leaving 5 bases unmatched. CDR1 and CDR2 from the germline V gene are SGHVS and FQNEAQ. CDR3 in DNA: TGTGCCAGCAGTCAAACTAGCGGTTCCTACAATGAGCAGTTCTTC. Residues: CASSQTSGSYNEQFF.

V gene TRBV12-3 or TRBV12-4 combines with J gene TRBJ2-7; D remains unclear. Trimming removed 2 bases at V and 7 bases at J, with 12 bases between. This CDR3 has 13 residues. The CDR3 DNA follows: TGTGCCAGCAGTTTAACGGCGAACCGGGAGCAGTACTTC. Protein product: CASSLTANREQYF.

The V and J genes are TRBV29-1 and TRBJ1-2, with 7 nucleotides matching TRBD1. J gave up 0 bases and V 7 bases, and 5 bases lay outside the gene matches. This CDR3 contains 13 residues. Germline assignment: CDR1 SQVTM and CDR2 ANQGSEA. The CDR3 region has the DNA TGCAGCGCCAGGGACAGCTCTAACTATGGCTACACCTTC. It codes for CSARDSSNYGYTF.

V and J are TRBV12-3 or TRBV12-4 and TRBJ2-2; D might be TRBD2 (5 bases). Trimming pared 6 bases from V and 6 bases from J, leaving 14 bases between. The length of the CDR3 is 14 residues. CDR3 bases: TGTGCCAGCAGCTTAACTAGTCCCGCCGGGGAGCTGTTTTTT. This translates into CASSLTSPAGELFF.

The rearrangement links TRBV20-1 to TRBJ2-1, with 9 bases lining up with TRBD2. Germline CDR1 DFQATT, CDR2 SNEGSKA (reference sequence). The CDR3 runs to 13 residues. V shed 1 base and J 12 bases; nucleotides not matched to a gene: 7. In DNA form, the CDR3 reads TGCAGTGCTAGAGTTAGCGGGAGCCTAGGGCAGTTCTTC. It encodes CSARVSGSLGQFF.

This clonotype was counted between two and nine times. The chain is built from TRBV6-5 and TRBJ2-2, with 12 bases identical to TRBD2. Germline CDR1 and CDR2: MNHEY and SVGAGI. The CDR3 totals 18 residues. V lost 1 base, J lost 6 bases, and 9 bases stayed unmatched. The CDR3 protein is CASSYWLAGGYIPGELFF. Written as DNA, the CDR3 is TGTGCCAGCAGTTACTGGCTAGCGGGAGGGTATATTCCCGGGGAGCTGTTTTTT.

A word on this clonotype: One base away lies a much larger clone, so this may be a sequencing read error. This chain links TRBV6-2 or TRBV6-3 with TRBJ2-7; 11 nucleotides align to TRBD2. The CDR3 is made up of 15 amino acids. Germline V gene sequence: CDR1 MNHEY, CDR2 SVGEGT. J lost 2 bases, V lost 5 bases, and 5 bases had no gene match. The CDR3 region has the DNA TGTGCCAGCAGTACAACTAGCGGGAGCACCTACGAGCAGTACTTC. This translates into CASSTTSGSTYEQYF.

This clonotype was counted ten times or more. The rearrangement uses TRBV15 and TRBJ2-1, with D possibly being TRBD1 (5 bases). V was cut by 0 bases and J by 7 bases, with 10 bases left in between. The CDR3 covers 14 residues. Germline V CDR1 and CDR2: LNHNV, YYDKDF (reference sequence). CDR3 region: CATSREGRANEQFF. The DNA for the CDR3 is TGTGCCACCAGCAGAGAGGGCAGGGCGAATGAGCAGTTCTTC.

This clonotype occurred many times. Here the CDR3 reads CASSSQPQVTGELFF. In DNA, the CDR3 is TGTGCCAGCAGTTCCCAACCCCAAGTGACCGGGGAGCTGTTTTTT. The chain has TRBV27 and TRBJ2-2; no definite D call. This CDR3 contains 15 residues. Germline CDR1 MNHEY, CDR2 SMNVEV (reference sequence). V lost 4 bases and J lost 5, with 14 bases in between.

This clonotype has at least ten counts. The V call is TRBV5-1, the J call TRBJ1-1; no firm D call. Germline V gene data show CDR1 as SGHRS and CDR2 as YFSETQ. The V gene lost 0 bases and the J gene lost 4 bases, with 16 bases spanning the gap. This CDR3 region has 16 residues. CDR3 sequence: CASSLVGVQTGTEAFF. DNA for the CDR3: TGCGCCAGCAGCTTGGTCGGCGTGCAGACGGGCACTGAAGCTTTCTTT.

The J gene is TRBJ2-1, the V gene TRBV29-1; D is ambiguous. CDR1 and CDR2 (germline): SQVTM, ANQGSEA. V was trimmed by 5 bases and J by 5 bases, leaving 4 bases between them. The CDR3 is made up of 10 amino acids. DNA of the CDR3: TGCAGCGTTCGTAACAATGAGCAGTTCTTC. It yields the protein CSVRNNEQFF.

The rearrangement joins TRBV6-1 to TRBJ1-4, with no clear D. With 5 bases removed from V and 0 bases from J, the gap between germline ends came to 4 bases. The CDR3 is 13 residues long. CDR1 and CDR2 from the germline V gene are MNHNS and SASEGT. CDR3 nucleotide sequence: TGTGCCAGCAGTACAGCAACTAATGAAAAACTGTTTTTT. As protein: CASSTATNEKLFF.

At least ten counts were recorded for this clonotype. The genes are TRBV20-1 and TRBJ2-5; 8 bases are shared with TRBD2. The CDR3 length is 14 residues. J gave up 2 bases and V 3 bases, and 5 bases lay outside the gene matches. The germline CDR1 and CDR2 sequences are DFQATT and SNEGSKA (reference sequence). CDR3 protein: CSASPGGRQETQYF. CDR3 nucleotides: TGCAGTGCTAGTCCGGGAGGGAGGCAAGAGACCCAGTACTTC.

The rearrangement links TRBV5-1 to TRBJ2-1; 11 nucleotides align to TRBD2. Germline values: CDR1 SGHRS, CDR2 YFSETQ. The CDR3 is 15 amino acids. V lost 4 bases to trimming and J lost 7 bases; unmatched junction nucleotides: 7. The CDR3 sequence is CASSPSGRTANEQFF. As DNA, the CDR3 is TGCGCCAGCAGCCCTAGCGGGAGGACTGCGAATGAGCAGTTCTTC. Combining the CDR3 with reference TRBV5-1 and TRBJ2-1 gives the whole variable domain KAGVTQTPRYLIKTRGQQVTLSCSPISGHRSVSWYQQTPGQGLQFLFEYFSETQRNKGNFPGRFSGRQFSNSRSEMNVSTLELGDSALYLCASSPSGRTANEQFFGPGTRLTVL.

The rearrangement joins TRBV27 to TRBJ2-1; a weak D match, TRBD2 (6 bases). Germline V gene sequence: CDR1 MNHEY, CDR2 SMNVEV (reference sequence). Trimming took off 2 bases at V and 10 bases at J, with 18 bases between the two ends. The CDR3 extends over 15 amino acids. The CDR3 here is CASSLPTSNQWEQFF. For the CDR3, the DNA is TGTGCCAGCAGTTTACCAACTAGCAATCAATGGGAGCAGTTCTTC.

As regards this clonotype: Since a much larger clone is just one base distant, this may be a read error. V gene TRBV20-1 combines with J gene TRBJ2-3; possibly TRBD2 for D (5 bases). This CDR3 region has 18 residues. V was shortened by 3 bases and J by 2 bases, with 24 bases between the two germline ends. Germline values: CDR1 DFQATT, CDR2 SNEGSKA (reference sequence). In DNA form, the CDR3 reads TGCAGTGCTAGCAAACGAACCCCGGGTGATAGCGACACAGATACGCAGTATTTT. Amino acid sequence: CSASKRTPGDSDTDTQYF.

This clonotype was found a few times. J is TRBJ1-1 and V is TRBV6-1; a possible D gene is TRBD1 (6 bases). Germline lookup yields CDR1 MNHNS and CDR2 SASEGT. V was trimmed by 5 bases and J by 3 bases, leaving 10 bases between them. The CDR3 loop spans 13 amino acids. The CDR3 loop reads CASSRRGDTEAFF. The CDR3 nucleotides are TGTGCCAGCAGTCGAAGGGGGGACACTGAAGCTTTCTTT.

The CDR3 nucleotides read TGTGCCAGCAGCCCATGGACAGGGGGCCCCGGGGAGCTGTTTTTT. Translated: CASSPWTGGPGELFF. The gene calls are TRBV7-2 and TRBJ2-2; 11 nucleotides line up with TRBD1. Trimming at V came to 5 bases and at J to 6 bases, leaving 5 bases not matched to a gene. The CDR3 covers 15 residues. CDR1 is SGHTA and CDR2 is FQGNSA in the germline V gene. Full variable domain (missing parts from reference TRBV7-2 and TRBJ2-2): GAGVSQSPSNKVTEKGKDVELRCDPISGHTALYWYRQSLGQGLEFLIYFQGNSAPDKSGLPSDRFSAERTGGSVSTLTIQRTQQEDSAVYLCASSPWTGGPGELFFGEGSRLTVL.

This clonotype has at least ten counts. The chain couples TRBV6-2 or TRBV6-3 to TRBJ2-3; 12 bases align to TRBD2. V trimming: 5 bases; J trimming: 2 bases; junction bases outside the gene matches: 11. CDR1 MNHEY and CDR2 SVGEGT come from the germline V gene. This CDR3 spans 18 amino acids. CDR3 DNA: TGTGCCAGCAGTAACCCCTCCGGACTAGCGGGATTCACAGATACGCAGTATTTT. Amino acid sequence: CASSNPSGLAGFTDTQYF.

This clonotype showed up many times. The gene calls are TRBV6-5 and TRBJ2-1; 12 bases are shared with TRBD2. In germline, CDR1 is MNHEY, CDR2 SVGAGI. The CDR3 is 16 residues long. V was pared by 0 bases and J by 8 bases, with 5 bases of the junction left unmatched. This chain's CDR3 is CASSYSKLAGGDEQFF. The CDR3 coding sequence is TGTGCCAGCAGTTACTCGAAACTAGCGGGGGGAGATGAGCAGTTCTTC.

This clonotype was seen at least ten times. The chain employs TRBV2 and TRBJ2-2; D is perhaps TRBD1 (5 bases). Trimming left V 3 bases short and J 4 bases short, with 12 bases between. The CDR3 is 15 residues long. Germline lookup yields CDR1 SNHLY and CDR2 FYNNEI. The CDR3 DNA reads TGTGCCAGCAGTGAGGCCCAAAGGGGCACCGGGGAGCTGTTTTTT. Translated, it gives CASSEAQRGTGELFF. The variable domain in full, with the rest retrieved from reference TRBV2 and TRBJ2-2, is EPEVTQTPSHQVTQMGQEVILRCVPISNHLYFYWYRQILGQKVEFLVSFYNNEISEKSEIFDDQFSVERPDGSNFTLKIRSTKLEDSAMYFCASSEAQRGTGELFFGEGSRLTVL.

This clonotype was detected only a few times. This chain joins TRBV18 and TRBJ2-2; D might be TRBD1 (5 bases). The germline V gene has CDR1 KGHSH and CDR2 LQKENI. V was clipped by 6 bases and J by 7 bases, with 18 bases between them. This CDR3 is 15 amino acids long. CDR3 in DNA: TGTGCCAGCTCGAACCTTCAGGGAATCAGCGGGGAGCTGTTTTTT. This sequence encodes CASSNLQGISGELFF.

The sample holds one count of this clonotype. The chain couples TRBV5-1 to TRBJ1-2; 12 nucleotides align to TRBD1. Per the germline V gene, CDR1 is SGHRS and CDR2 is YFSETQ. The CDR3 extends over 15 amino acids. V shed 3 bases and J 5 bases; nucleotides not matched to a gene: 5. The DNA of the CDR3 is TGCGCCAGCAGCTCGGGACAGGGGGCGTATTATGGCTACACCTTC. Protein sequence: CASSSGQGAYYGYTF.